Listed below are T cell receptor beta chains from one sample, sequenced in a study of CD8 T cells in Susac syndrome. A single record per CDR3 protein comes from TCRdb applying MiXCR to the immunoSEQ multiplex PCR reads. The sample yields approximately 200,000 distinct CDR3 sequences, roughly 92% seen once. The sample consisted of CD8+ T cells from PBMCs. These receptors came from a human donor with multiple sclerosis. Each CDR3 is given with its conserved first and last residue. The order of the fields is V gene, J gene, CDR3 protein.

v_call: TRBV9
j_call: TRBJ2-5
cdr3_aa: CASSVGGQETQYF

v_call: TRBV11-1
j_call: TRBJ2-5
cdr3_aa: CASSWTSGGKETQYF

v_call: TRBV29-1
j_call: TRBJ1-1
cdr3_aa: CSGSRDTPEGGQNGTEAFF

v_call: TRBV9
j_call: TRBJ2-7
cdr3_aa: CASSPHGGEQYF

v_call: TRBV15
j_call: TRBJ1-1
cdr3_aa: CATSSSGKNTEAFF

v_call: TRBV7-9
j_call: TRBJ1-1
cdr3_aa: CASSHTGGTEAFF

v_call: TRBV27
j_call: TRBJ1-6
cdr3_aa: CASSSGQGWDSPLHF

v_call: TRBV28
j_call: TRBJ2-7
cdr3_aa: CASSWDRGNEQYF

v_call: TRBV25-1
j_call: TRBJ2-2
cdr3_aa: CASRRREPTGELFF

v_call: TRBV24-1
j_call: TRBJ2-1
cdr3_aa: CATSDSHEQFF

v_call: TRBV20-1
j_call: TRBJ1-2
cdr3_aa: CSPRDQSGVYGYTF

v_call: TRBV27
j_call: TRBJ1-1
cdr3_aa: CASSLGRGVEAFF

v_call: TRBV4-2
j_call: TRBJ2-3
cdr3_aa: CASSQRVSGADTQYF

v_call: TRBV27
j_call: TRBJ2-7
cdr3_aa: CASSPILAGDYEQYF

v_call: TRBV13
j_call: TRBJ2-5
cdr3_aa: CASSVQGETQYF

v_call: TRBV3-1
j_call: TRBJ2-5
cdr3_aa: CASSQDPSSGETQYF

v_call: TRBV4-2
j_call: TRBJ1-5
cdr3_aa: CASSQFDSNQPQHF

v_call: TRBV27
j_call: TRBJ2-1
cdr3_aa: CASSTISGSLDNEQFF

v_call: TRBV20-1
j_call: TRBJ2-7
cdr3_aa: CSAWTSGSSYEQYF

v_call: TRBV4-1
j_call: TRBJ2-2
cdr3_aa: CASSQAQNTGELFF

v_call: TRBV6-1
j_call: TRBJ2-1
cdr3_aa: CASSDLPPGNEQFF

v_call: TRBV19
j_call: TRBJ2-7
cdr3_aa: CASSIVRLAGKGLAYEQYF

v_call: TRBV4-1
j_call: TRBJ2-3
cdr3_aa: CASSQEASSTDTQYF

v_call: TRBV5-6
j_call: TRBJ2-7
cdr3_aa: CASSLGVGGYEQYF

v_call: TRBV13
j_call: TRBJ2-1
cdr3_aa: CASSLDGGGADEQFF

v_call: TRBV5-4
j_call: TRBJ2-2
cdr3_aa: CASSLNRGRGTGELFF

v_call: TRBV27
j_call: TRBJ2-1
cdr3_aa: CASSQGARYNEQFF

v_call: TRBV6-1
j_call: TRBJ2-3
cdr3_aa: CASSPGTSGDTQYF

v_call: TRBV12-3/TRBV12-4
j_call: TRBJ2-2
cdr3_aa: CASSIGQTGELFF

v_call: TRBV3-1
j_call: TRBJ1-5
cdr3_aa: CASSQGGGAAYSNQPQHF

v_call: TRBV14
j_call: TRBJ2-1
cdr3_aa: CASSQMPYNEQFF

v_call: TRBV5-4
j_call: TRBJ2-5
cdr3_aa: CASSLAAQETQYF

v_call: TRBV12-3/TRBV12-4
j_call: TRBJ2-7
cdr3_aa: CASSLGVRVYEQYF

v_call: TRBV15
j_call: TRBJ2-1
cdr3_aa: CATTSIAGTSGSHNEQFF

v_call: TRBV18
j_call: TRBJ1-4
cdr3_aa: CASSPRIGQGDAEKLFF

v_call: TRBV9
j_call: TRBJ2-3
cdr3_aa: CASSEGAGGTDTQYF

v_call: TRBV27
j_call: TRBJ2-7
cdr3_aa: CASSLSGQAPYEQYF

v_call: TRBV29-1
j_call: TRBJ2-1
cdr3_aa: CSVAGSTSGGVNEQFF

v_call: TRBV29-1
j_call: TRBJ2-6
cdr3_aa: CSVEDPGVGANVLTF

v_call: TRBV4-3
j_call: TRBJ2-2
cdr3_aa: CASSHVLGLPDTGELFF

v_call: TRBV4-2
j_call: TRBJ2-5
cdr3_aa: CASSQQYPTSMSRETQYF

v_call: TRBV5-6
j_call: TRBJ1-2
cdr3_aa: CASSLDTGGTYYGYTF

v_call: TRBV5-6
j_call: TRBJ1-6
cdr3_aa: CASSFSDRTTYNSPLHF

v_call: TRBV13
j_call: TRBJ2-1
cdr3_aa: CASSLGRRTQTTRDEQFF

v_call: TRBV28
j_call: TRBJ2-5
cdr3_aa: CASSFAREAQYF

v_call: TRBV29-1
j_call: TRBJ1-2
cdr3_aa: CSVEDGGSYGYTF

v_call: TRBV29-1
j_call: TRBJ2-7
cdr3_aa: CSVGQGASYEQYF

v_call: TRBV11-1
j_call: TRBJ2-7
cdr3_aa: CASSPGQGAYEQYF

v_call: TRBV6-5
j_call: TRBJ1-1
cdr3_aa: CASSYQGGNTEAFF

v_call: TRBV19
j_call: TRBJ1-1
cdr3_aa: CASSPQGLYTEAFF

v_call: TRBV19
j_call: TRBJ1-5
cdr3_aa: CASSILGLGNQPQHF